The 5 T cell receptor beta chains below come from one sample, sequenced in a study of OX40 agonist ivuxolimab in advanced cancers. Using immunoSEQ multiplex PCR, the repertoire was profiled, and TCRdb retains in-frame clones only, with some absent. The repertoire consists of about 80,000 clones, with around 90% occurring once and the leading ten covering approximately 0.3%. The sequencing here drew on CD4+ or CD8+ T cells sorted from blood, taken in a trial of the OX40 agonist ivuxolimab. The receptors originated from an adult with an advanced solid tumor such as melanoma, head and neck, liver or kidney cancer.

V is TRBV18 and J is TRBJ2-2, with a possible D match to TRBD2 (6 bases). Germline CDR1 KGHSH, CDR2 LQKENI. V lost 5 bases, J lost 2 bases, and 9 bases lay in between. The CDR3 is 14 amino acids. In DNA form, the CDR3 reads TGTGCCAGCTCATCGGGACTCAACACCGGGGAGCTGTTTTTT. Its protein product is CASSSGLNTGELFF.

The gene calls are TRBV30 and TRBJ2-7; possibly TRBD1 for D (6 bases). Trimming removed 3 bases from V and 0 bases from J, with 12 bases in between. This CDR3 has 14 amino acids. Germline CDR1 and CDR2: GTSNPN and SVGIG (reference sequence). Here the CDR3 reads CAWSEQGFSYEQYF. CDR3 DNA: TGTGCCTGGAGCGAACAGGGATTCTCCTACGAGCAGTACTTC. Based on the CDR3 plus reference TRBV30 and TRBJ2-7, the full variable domain is SQTIHQWPATLVQPVGSPLSLECTVEGTSNPNLYWYRQAAGRGLQLLFYSVGIGQISSEVPQNLSASRPQDRQFILSSKKLLLSDSGFYLCAWSEQGFSYEQYFGPGTRLTVT.

J is TRBJ2-3 and V is TRBV5-1; D uncertain. The CDR3 totals 15 residues. V was clipped by 1 base and J by 0 bases, with 9 bases between them. Germline assignment: CDR1 SGHRS and CDR2 YFSETQ. The CDR3 reads CASSLFVGSTDTQYF. As DNA, the CDR3 is TGCGCCAGCAGCTTGTTCGTGGGGAGCACAGATACGCAGTATTTT.

V and J are TRBV10-2 and TRBJ2-5, with D perhaps given as TRBD1 or TRBD2 (7 bases each). CDR3 length equals 13 residues. Between the trimmed V and J ends, which lost 6 bases and 5 bases, there was a span of 13 bases. CDR1 WSHSY and CDR2 SAAADI come from the germline V gene. As DNA, the CDR3 is TGCGCCAGCAGCCGACAGGGAGGGGAGACCCAGTACTTC. Amino acid sequence: CASSRQGGETQYF.

V usage is TRBV9 and J usage is TRBJ2-5; TRBD2 matches at 9 bases. Trimming at V came to 4 bases and at J to 5 bases, leaving 12 bases not matched to a gene. Germline V gene lookup returns CDR1 SGDLS and CDR2 YYNGEE. CDR3 length: 16 residues. CDR3 DNA sequence: TGTGCCAGCAGCCAGAGAGTAGCGGGGGCCCAGGAGACCCAGTACTTC. Amino acids: CASSQRVAGAQETQYF.